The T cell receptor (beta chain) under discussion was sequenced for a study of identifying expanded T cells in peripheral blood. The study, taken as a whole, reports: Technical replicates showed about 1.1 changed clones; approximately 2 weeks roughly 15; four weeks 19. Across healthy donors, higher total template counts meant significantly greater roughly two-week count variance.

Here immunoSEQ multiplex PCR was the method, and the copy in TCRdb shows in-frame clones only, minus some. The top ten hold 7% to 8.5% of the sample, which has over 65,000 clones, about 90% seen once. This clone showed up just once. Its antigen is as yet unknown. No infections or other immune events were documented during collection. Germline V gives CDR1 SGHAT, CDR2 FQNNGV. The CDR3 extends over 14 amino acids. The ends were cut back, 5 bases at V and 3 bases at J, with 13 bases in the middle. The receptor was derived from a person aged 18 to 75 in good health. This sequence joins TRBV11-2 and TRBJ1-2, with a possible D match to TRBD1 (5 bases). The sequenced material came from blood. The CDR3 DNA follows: TGTGCCAGCAGCCAGATTGGGGCTGACTATGGCTACACCTTC. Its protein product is CASSQIGADYGYTF. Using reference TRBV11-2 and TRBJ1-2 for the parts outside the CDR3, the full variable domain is EAGVAQSPRYKIIEKRQSVAFWCNPISGHATLYWYQQILGQGPKLLIQFQNNGVVDDSQLPKDRFSAERLKGVDSTLKIQPAKLEDSAVYLCASSQIGADYGYTFGSGTRLTVV.